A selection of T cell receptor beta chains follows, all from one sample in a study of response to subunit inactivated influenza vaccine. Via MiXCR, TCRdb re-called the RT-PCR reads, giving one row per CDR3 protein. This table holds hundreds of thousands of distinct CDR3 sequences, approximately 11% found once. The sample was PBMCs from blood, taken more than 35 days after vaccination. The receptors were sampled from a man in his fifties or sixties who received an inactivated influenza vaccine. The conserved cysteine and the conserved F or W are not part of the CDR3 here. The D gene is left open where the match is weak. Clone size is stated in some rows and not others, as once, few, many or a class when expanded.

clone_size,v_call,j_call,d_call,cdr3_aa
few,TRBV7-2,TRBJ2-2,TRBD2,ASSSRDYGGELF
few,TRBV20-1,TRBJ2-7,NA,SARDGKGYEQY
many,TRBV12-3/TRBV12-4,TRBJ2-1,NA,ASSRTVEQF
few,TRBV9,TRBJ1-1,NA,ASSDRSTANTEAF
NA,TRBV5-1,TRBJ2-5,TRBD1,ASRLLRGPSQETQY
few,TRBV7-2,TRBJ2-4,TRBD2,ASSSTSGGSKNIQY
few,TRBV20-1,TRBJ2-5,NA,SARDWLTGVQETQY
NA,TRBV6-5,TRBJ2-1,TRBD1,ASSYSSGTGIMQF
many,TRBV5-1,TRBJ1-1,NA,ASSLTGVAEAF
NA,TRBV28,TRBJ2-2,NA,ASSPAAVSSHTGELF
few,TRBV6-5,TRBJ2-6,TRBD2,ASSYRSPGLASGANVLT
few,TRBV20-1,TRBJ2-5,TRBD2,SAYPGGAGETQY
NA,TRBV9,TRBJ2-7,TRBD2,ASSLSGSPYEQY
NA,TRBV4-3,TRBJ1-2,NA,ASSQGSLNGYT
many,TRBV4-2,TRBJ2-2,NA,ASSPSSPNTGELF
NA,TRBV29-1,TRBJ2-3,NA,SVDDGTDTQY
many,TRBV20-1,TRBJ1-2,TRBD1,SVRDRSSYGYT
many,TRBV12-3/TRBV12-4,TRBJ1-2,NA,ASSFEDTSNYGYT
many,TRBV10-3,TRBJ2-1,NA,AISLRAGGNEQF
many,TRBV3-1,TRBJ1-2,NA,ASSQAVTDNYGYT
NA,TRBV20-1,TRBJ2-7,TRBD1,SARSQVRQGKSSYEQY
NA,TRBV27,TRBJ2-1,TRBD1,ASSVLGTGEGNEQF
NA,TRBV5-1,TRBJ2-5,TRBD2,ASSLAPPLGGGSGRKTQY
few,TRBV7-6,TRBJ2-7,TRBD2,ASSETSGRVGSYEQY
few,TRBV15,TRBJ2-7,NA,ATSKLDSYEQY
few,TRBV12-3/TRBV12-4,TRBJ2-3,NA,ASRDVGLQY
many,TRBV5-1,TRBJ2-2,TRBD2,ASSLAAASGPTGELF
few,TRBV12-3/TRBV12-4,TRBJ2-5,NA,ASRPLASETQY
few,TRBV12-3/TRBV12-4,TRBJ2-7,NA,ASRPDWSEQY
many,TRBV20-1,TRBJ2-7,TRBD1,SAYRDSYEQY
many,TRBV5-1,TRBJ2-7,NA,ASSLVPGAVYEQY